This is a list of T cell receptor beta chains from one sample in a study of cytomegalovirus exposure and HLA in healthy donors. Only in-frame clones appear in the TCRdb table, and some are missing; sequencing was by immunoSEQ multiplex PCR. The sample contains some 76,000 clones, roughly 94% of which appear only once. The sequencing input was PBMCs. Receptors were obtained from a woman aged 18-29 years in good health and CMV-seropositive. The CDR3 runs from the conserved cysteine through the conserved F or W. Some rows have no size entry. The others give once, few or many, or a class for an expanded clone.

clone_size: NA; v_call: TRBV9; j_call: TRBJ1-1; cdr3_aa: CASSVDAGEAFF
clone_size: NA; v_call: TRBV4-2; j_call: TRBJ2-3; cdr3_aa: CASSRGVGGSTDTQYF
clone_size: NA; v_call: TRBV5-1; j_call: TRBJ1-1; cdr3_aa: CASSSRTGDTEAFF
clone_size: once; v_call: TRBV7-2; j_call: TRBJ2-7; cdr3_aa: CASRNSGSYEQYF
clone_size: NA; v_call: TRBV28; j_call: TRBJ1-1; cdr3_aa: CASRTFGTAVAFF
clone_size: NA; v_call: TRBV11-2; j_call: TRBJ2-2; cdr3_aa: CASSFDRLSTGELFF
clone_size: few; v_call: TRBV5-4; j_call: TRBJ2-5; cdr3_aa: CASSPQAGPEETQYF
clone_size: NA; v_call: TRBV9; j_call: TRBJ2-1; cdr3_aa: CASSVEGVRLNEQFF
clone_size: NA; v_call: TRBV18; j_call: TRBJ1-1; cdr3_aa: CASSFGQGDLNTEAFF
clone_size: NA; v_call: TRBV9; j_call: TRBJ1-1; cdr3_aa: CASSPHGSEAFF
clone_size: NA; v_call: TRBV27; j_call: TRBJ1-1; cdr3_aa: CASSLIGNTEAFF
clone_size: NA; v_call: TRBV5-1; j_call: TRBJ1-1; cdr3_aa: CASSRQGDTEAFF
clone_size: once; v_call: TRBV6-6; j_call: TRBJ2-7; cdr3_aa: CASSYPGISYEQYF
clone_size: NA; v_call: TRBV7-2; j_call: TRBJ2-2; cdr3_aa: CASSPRTSGELFF
clone_size: NA; v_call: TRBV10-2; j_call: TRBJ1-5; cdr3_aa: CASSGGGHAGNQPQHF
clone_size: NA; v_call: TRBV28; j_call: TRBJ2-5; cdr3_aa: CASSLSETQYF
clone_size: NA; v_call: TRBV29-1; j_call: TRBJ2-3; cdr3_aa: CSVVTSGGAKDTQYF
clone_size: NA; v_call: TRBV28; j_call: TRBJ2-5; cdr3_aa: CASSLIGEQETQYF
clone_size: NA; v_call: TRBV5-8; j_call: TRBJ1-2; cdr3_aa: CASSYRVSGYTF
clone_size: NA; v_call: TRBV4-3; j_call: TRBJ2-2; cdr3_aa: CASSPQGVGSGELFF
clone_size: NA; v_call: TRBV28; j_call: TRBJ1-2; cdr3_aa: CASSLSGLVYGYTF
clone_size: NA; v_call: TRBV15; j_call: TRBJ2-1; cdr3_aa: CATSRTNLVSNEQFF
clone_size: NA; v_call: TRBV7-2; j_call: TRBJ1-5; cdr3_aa: CASSLNGIGVGNQPQHF
clone_size: NA; v_call: TRBV7-8; j_call: TRBJ2-2; cdr3_aa: CASGPGGNTGELFF
clone_size: NA; v_call: TRBV2; j_call: TRBJ2-1; cdr3_aa: CASSERAYNEQFF
clone_size: many; v_call: TRBV11-1; j_call: TRBJ2-1; cdr3_aa: CASRPIPGLHTFF
clone_size: NA; v_call: TRBV18; j_call: TRBJ2-5; cdr3_aa: CASSQDRGGETQYF
clone_size: NA; v_call: TRBV2; j_call: TRBJ1-2; cdr3_aa: CASRRQGIDGYTF
clone_size: NA; v_call: TRBV9; j_call: TRBJ1-6; cdr3_aa: CASSQGQGSPLHF
clone_size: NA; v_call: TRBV18; j_call: TRBJ1-2; cdr3_aa: CASSPGADNYGYTF
clone_size: NA; v_call: TRBV7-9; j_call: TRBJ2-6; cdr3_aa: CASSLIRGAGANVLTF
clone_size: NA; v_call: TRBV4-3; j_call: TRBJ2-7; cdr3_aa: CASSHSGTGEYEQYF
clone_size: NA; v_call: TRBV29-1; j_call: TRBJ1-1; cdr3_aa: CSVGTGRVTEAFF
clone_size: NA; v_call: TRBV19; j_call: TRBJ1-4; cdr3_aa: CASNRGWGQYGRSNEKLFF
clone_size: NA; v_call: TRBV5-6; j_call: TRBJ1-1; cdr3_aa: CASSLLKDRDPMNTEAFF
clone_size: NA; v_call: TRBV13; j_call: TRBJ2-7; cdr3_aa: CASSLRTAPGTGTYEQYF
clone_size: NA; v_call: TRBV7-2; j_call: TRBJ2-5; cdr3_aa: CASSLVAGGGLETQYF
clone_size: NA; v_call: TRBV30; j_call: TRBJ2-1; cdr3_aa: CAWSVNSYNEQFF
clone_size: NA; v_call: TRBV15; j_call: TRBJ2-2; cdr3_aa: CATSRDGLYTGELFF
clone_size: NA; v_call: TRBV14; j_call: TRBJ1-2; cdr3_aa: CASSFDRGGGYTF
clone_size: once; v_call: TRBV11-3; j_call: TRBJ1-2; cdr3_aa: CASSANRDRGHGYTF
clone_size: once; v_call: TRBV7-3; j_call: TRBJ2-1; cdr3_aa: CASSLQGADNEQFF
clone_size: NA; v_call: TRBV18; j_call: TRBJ1-3; cdr3_aa: CASSPRQAAGNTIYF
clone_size: NA; v_call: TRBV9; j_call: TRBJ1-1; cdr3_aa: CASSVEGWDTEAFF
clone_size: NA; v_call: TRBV7-2; j_call: TRBJ2-7; cdr3_aa: CASSPAAGYSYEQYF
clone_size: NA; v_call: TRBV15; j_call: TRBJ1-2; cdr3_aa: CATSRRRQGDGYTF
clone_size: NA; v_call: TRBV5-1; j_call: TRBJ2-3; cdr3_aa: CASSSSGRGTDTQYF
clone_size: NA; v_call: TRBV16; j_call: TRBJ2-2; cdr3_aa: CASSQSQDLWELFF
clone_size: NA; v_call: TRBV2; j_call: TRBJ2-7; cdr3_aa: CASRGQYYEQYF
clone_size: NA; v_call: TRBV4-3; j_call: TRBJ2-1; cdr3_aa: CASSQDLAGGNNEQFF
clone_size: NA; v_call: TRBV2; j_call: TRBJ1-2; cdr3_aa: CASTPQGARNGYTF
clone_size: NA; v_call: TRBV7-2; j_call: TRBJ2-2; cdr3_aa: CASSLRAGGLTGELFF